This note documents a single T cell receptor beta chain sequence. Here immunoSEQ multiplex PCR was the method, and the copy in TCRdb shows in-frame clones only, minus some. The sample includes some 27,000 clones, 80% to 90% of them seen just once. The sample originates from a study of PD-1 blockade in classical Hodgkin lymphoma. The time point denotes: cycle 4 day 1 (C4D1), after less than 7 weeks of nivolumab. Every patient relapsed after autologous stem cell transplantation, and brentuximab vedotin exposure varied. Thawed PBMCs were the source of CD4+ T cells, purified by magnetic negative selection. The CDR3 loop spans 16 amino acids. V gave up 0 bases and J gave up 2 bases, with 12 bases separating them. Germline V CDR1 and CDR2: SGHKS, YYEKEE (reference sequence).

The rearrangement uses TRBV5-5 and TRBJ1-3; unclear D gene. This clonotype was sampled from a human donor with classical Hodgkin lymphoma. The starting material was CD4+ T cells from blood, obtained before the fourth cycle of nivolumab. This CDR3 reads CASSLGPPRAGNTIYF. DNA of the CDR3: TGTGCCAGCAGCTTGGGGCCGCCTCGAGCTGGAAACACCATATATTTT.